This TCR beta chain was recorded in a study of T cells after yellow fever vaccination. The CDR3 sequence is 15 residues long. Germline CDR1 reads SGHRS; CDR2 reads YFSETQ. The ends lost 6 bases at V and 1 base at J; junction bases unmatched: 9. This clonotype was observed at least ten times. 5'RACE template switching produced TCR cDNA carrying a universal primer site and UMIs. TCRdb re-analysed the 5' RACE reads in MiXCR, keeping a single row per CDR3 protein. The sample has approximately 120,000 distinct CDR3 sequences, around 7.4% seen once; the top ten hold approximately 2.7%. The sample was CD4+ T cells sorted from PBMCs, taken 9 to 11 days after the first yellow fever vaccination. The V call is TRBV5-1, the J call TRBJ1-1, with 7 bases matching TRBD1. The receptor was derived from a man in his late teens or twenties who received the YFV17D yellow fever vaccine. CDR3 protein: CASNTGVTTNTEAFF. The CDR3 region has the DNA TGCGCCAGCAACACAGGGGTAACTACGAACACTGAAGCTTTCTTT. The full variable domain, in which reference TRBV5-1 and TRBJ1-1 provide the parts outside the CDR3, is KAGVTQTPRYLIKTRGQQVTLSCSPISGHRSVSWYQQTPGQGLQFLFEYFSETQRNKGNFPGRFSGRQFSNSRSEMNVSTLELGDSALYLCASNTGVTTNTEAFFGQGTRLTVV.